The entry that follows covers one TCR beta chain sequence. The antigen is undetermined. This sample was taken from a study of cytomegalovirus exposure and HLA in healthy donors. Study-level information: Among about 190 million T cells, an earlier analysis found roughly 100 million unique TCR beta sequences. In an early release, HLA-typed donors contributed 77 million or so unique TCR sequences.

PCR was performed using 60 Vbeta and 13 Jbeta primers. The table came from immunoSEQ multiplex PCR; TCRdb's copy has only in-frame clones and leaves some out. The table has roughly 130,000 clones, more than 80% seen once; the top ten hold around 6.4%. CDR1 is MNHNS, CDR2 SASEGT, per germline. The ends were cut back, 5 bases at V and 4 bases at J, with 8 bases in the middle. This CDR3 region has 12 residues. Regarding the study as a whole: Researchers reportedly found TCR beta sequences accurately predicted most subjects' HLA-A and HLA-B alleles.

Sequenced: PBMCs. The receptor was isolated from a woman aged 40 to 55 in good health and CMV-seropositive. This sequence joins TRBV6-1 and TRBJ1-1, with D unresolved. The CDR3 DNA reads as TGTGCCAGCAGTAAGGAGATCACTGAAGCTTTCTTT. Translated, it gives CASSKEITEAFF.